The clone carrying this TCR beta chain was found a few times. Donors were healthy HIV-negative adults without recently reported acute infections or vaccinations. Every donor, a Caucasian adult, lived in Nashville, Tennessee. These data originate in a study of shared clonotypes between healthy human individuals. The germline V gene encodes CDR1 MNHEY and CDR2 SVGAGI. The CDR3 is 15 amino acids. V shed 6 bases, J shed 6 bases, and the junction held 13 bases outside the gene matches. Genomic DNA from each subset was divided evenly over several immunoSEQ plates. The assay was immunoSEQ multiplex PCR, and TCRdb's table has in-frame clones only and misses some. The data contain 550,000 to 600,000 clones, just over 75% of them singletons.

The chain couples TRBV6-5 to TRBJ1-1, with 7 bases lining up with TRBD1. This TCR came from a woman aged 40 to 50 in good health. Some clones in this sample may be carry-over from other donors' samples. Sequencing was performed on PBMCs. As DNA, the CDR3 is TGTGCCAGCAGCACACAGGGGACGGAGGCCCCTGAAGCTTTCTTT. Its translation is CASSTQGTEAPEAFF.